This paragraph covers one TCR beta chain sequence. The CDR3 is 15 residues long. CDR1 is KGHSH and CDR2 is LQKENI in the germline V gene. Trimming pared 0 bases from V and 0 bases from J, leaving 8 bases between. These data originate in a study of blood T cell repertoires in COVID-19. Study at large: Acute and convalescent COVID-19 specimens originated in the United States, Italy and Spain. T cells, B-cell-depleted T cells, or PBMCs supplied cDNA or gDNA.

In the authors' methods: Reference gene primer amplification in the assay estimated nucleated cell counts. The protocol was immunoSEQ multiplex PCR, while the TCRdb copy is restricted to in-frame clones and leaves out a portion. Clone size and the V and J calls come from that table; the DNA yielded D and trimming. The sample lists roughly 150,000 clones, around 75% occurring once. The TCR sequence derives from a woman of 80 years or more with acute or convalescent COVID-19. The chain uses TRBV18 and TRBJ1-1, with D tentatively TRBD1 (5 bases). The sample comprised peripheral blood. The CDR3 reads CASSPPGQMNTEAFF. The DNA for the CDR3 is TGTGCCAGCTCACCACCCGGACAAATGAACACTGAAGCTTTCTTT.